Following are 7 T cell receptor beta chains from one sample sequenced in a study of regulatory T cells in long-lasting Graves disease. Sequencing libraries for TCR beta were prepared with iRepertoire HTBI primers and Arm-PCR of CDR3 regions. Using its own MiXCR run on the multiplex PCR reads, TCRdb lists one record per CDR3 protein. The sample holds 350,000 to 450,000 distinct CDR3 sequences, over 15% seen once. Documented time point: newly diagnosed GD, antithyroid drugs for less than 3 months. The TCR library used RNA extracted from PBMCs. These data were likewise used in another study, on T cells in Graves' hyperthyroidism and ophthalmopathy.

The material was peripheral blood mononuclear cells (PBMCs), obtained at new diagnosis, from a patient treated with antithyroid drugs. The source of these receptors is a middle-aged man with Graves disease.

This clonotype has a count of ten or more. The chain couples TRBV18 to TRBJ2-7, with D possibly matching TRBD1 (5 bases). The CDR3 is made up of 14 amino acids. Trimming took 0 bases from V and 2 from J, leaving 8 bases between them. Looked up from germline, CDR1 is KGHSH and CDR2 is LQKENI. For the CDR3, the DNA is TGTGCCAGCTCACCACCTAGCAGGGCCTACGAGCAGTACTTC. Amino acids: CASSPPSRAYEQYF.

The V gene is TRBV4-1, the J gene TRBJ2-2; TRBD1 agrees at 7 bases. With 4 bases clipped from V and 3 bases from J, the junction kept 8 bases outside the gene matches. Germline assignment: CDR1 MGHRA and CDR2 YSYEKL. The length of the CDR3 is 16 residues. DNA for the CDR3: TGCGCCAGCAGCCGACCGGGACAGACTTACACCGGGGAGCTGTTTTTT. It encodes CASSRPGQTYTGELFF.

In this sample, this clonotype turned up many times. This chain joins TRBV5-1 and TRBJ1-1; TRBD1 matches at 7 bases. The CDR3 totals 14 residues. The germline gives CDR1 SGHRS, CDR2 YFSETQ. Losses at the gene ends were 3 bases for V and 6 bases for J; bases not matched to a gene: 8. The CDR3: CASSSGDSLPEAFF. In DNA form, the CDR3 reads TGCGCCAGCAGCTCCGGGGACAGTCTTCCTGAAGCTTTCTTT. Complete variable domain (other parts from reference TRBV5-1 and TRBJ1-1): KAGVTQTPRYLIKTRGQQVTLSCSPISGHRSVSWYQQTPGQGLQFLFEYFSETQRNKGNFPGRFSGRQFSNSRSEMNVSTLELGDSALYLCASSSGDSLPEAFFGQGTRLTVV.

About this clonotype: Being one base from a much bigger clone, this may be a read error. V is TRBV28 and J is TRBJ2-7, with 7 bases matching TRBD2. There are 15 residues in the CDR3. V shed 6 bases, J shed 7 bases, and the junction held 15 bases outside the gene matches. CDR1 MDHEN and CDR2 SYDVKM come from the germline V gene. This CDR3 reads CASSPPGGMFDEQYF. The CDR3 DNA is TGTGCCAGCAGCCCTCCGGGGGGAATGTTCGATGAGCAGTACTTC.

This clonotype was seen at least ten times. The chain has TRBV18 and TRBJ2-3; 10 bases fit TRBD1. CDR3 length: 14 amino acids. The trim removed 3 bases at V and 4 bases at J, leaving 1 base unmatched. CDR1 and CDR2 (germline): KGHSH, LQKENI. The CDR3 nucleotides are TGTGCCAGCTCACCCGGGACAGGGGCAGATACGCAGTATTTT. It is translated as CASSPGTGADTQYF. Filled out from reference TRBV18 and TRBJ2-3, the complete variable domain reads NAGVMQNPRHLVRRRGQEARLRCSPMKGHSHVYWYRQLPEEGLKFMVYLQKENIIDESGMPKERFSAEFPKEGPSILRIQQVVRGDSAAYFCASSPGTGADTQYFGPGTRLTVL.

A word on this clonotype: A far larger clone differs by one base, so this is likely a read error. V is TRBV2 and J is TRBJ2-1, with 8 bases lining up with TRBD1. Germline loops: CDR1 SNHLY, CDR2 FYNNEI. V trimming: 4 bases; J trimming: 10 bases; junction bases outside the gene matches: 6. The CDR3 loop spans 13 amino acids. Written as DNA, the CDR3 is TGTGCCAGCAGTGCCCAGGGGGCGGTCGAGCAGTTCTTC. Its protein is CASSAQGAVEQFF.

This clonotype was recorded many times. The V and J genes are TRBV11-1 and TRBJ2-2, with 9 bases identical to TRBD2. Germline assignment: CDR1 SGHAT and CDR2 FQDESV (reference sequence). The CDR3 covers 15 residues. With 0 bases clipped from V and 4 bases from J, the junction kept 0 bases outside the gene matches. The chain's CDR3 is CASSLAGLATGELFF. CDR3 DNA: TGTGCCAGCAGCTTAGCGGGACTAGCCACCGGGGAGCTGTTTTTT.